Listed here are 25 T cell receptor beta chains from one sample, sequenced in a study of molecular identifiers for immune sequencing clone quantification. TCRdb re-derived calls from the PCR reads in MiXCR, one entry per CDR3 protein. Of 600,000 to 650,000 distinct CDR3 sequences in the sample, around 20% were seen once. Sequencing was done on a sample of naive CD8+ T cells from blood, with Jurkat cell RNA spiked in. Subset of the sample: FACS-sorted CD8+CD4-CCR7+CD45RA+ naive T cells. The receptors here all came from a human donor in good health. Some libraries in this study had Jurkat cell RNA spiked in.

The chain couples TRBV30 to TRBJ1-5; 8 bases map to TRBD1. Germline V lookup: CDR1 GTSNPN, CDR2 SVGIG (reference sequence). The CDR3 length is 14 residues. V trimming: 3 bases; J trimming: 5 bases; junction bases outside the gene matches: 6. The CDR3 is CAWSGGQVDQPQHF. DNA for the CDR3: TGTGCCTGGAGCGGGGGACAGGTGGATCAGCCCCAGCATTTT.

The chain carries TRBV29-1 and TRBJ2-1; D is possibly TRBD2 (6 bases). The CDR3 spans 11 residues. Germline V gene lookup returns CDR1 SQVTM and CDR2 ANQGSEA. Trimming took 7 bases from V and 10 from J, leaving 14 bases between them. The CDR3 DNA is TGCAGCGCCGACTTCCGGGGGGAGCAGTTCTTC. Protein product: CSADFRGEQFF.

In its sample, this clonotype was seen a few times. The rearrangement uses TRBV24-1 and TRBJ2-2; TRBD1 matches at 8 bases. CDR1 is KGHDR, CDR2 SFDVKD, per germline. The V and J ends lost 5 bases and 7 bases, in that order; junction bases with no gene match: 5. This CDR3 has 14 residues. In nucleotides, the CDR3 is TGTGCCACCAGTGCTCGGACAGGGCGCGGGGAGCTGTTTTTT. Protein sequence: CATSARTGRGELFF.

This clonotype was counted many times. The chain combines TRBV28 with TRBJ2-7; D possibly uses TRBD1 or TRBD2 (5 bases each). The V gene lost 7 bases and the J gene lost 3 bases, with 16 bases spanning the gap. The CDR3 runs to 14 residues. Germline V gene sequence: CDR1 MDHEN, CDR2 SYDVKM. The CDR3 DNA follows: TGTGCCAGCACCGATCCGGGACCGCACTACGAGCAGTACTTC. Translating gives CASTDPGPHYEQYF.

As to this clonotype: A read error is possible here, since a much larger clone lies one base away. This chain joins TRBV7-9 and TRBJ1-2, with 7 bases aligning to TRBD1. The germline gives CDR1 SEHNR, CDR2 FQNEAQ (reference sequence). The CDR3 covers 16 residues. In DNA, the CDR3 is TGTGCCAGCAGACCCAGCGGAGGGGGCCCACACTATAGCTACACCTTC. It codes for CASRPSGGGPHYSYTF.

Notes on this clonotype: The final CDR3 position lacks the conserved phenylalanine or tryptophan, pointing to a likely read error. This chain joins TRBV28 and TRBJ2-7, with no clear D. The V and J ends lost 2 bases and 6 bases respectively, with 5 bases between them. The CDR3 extends over 11 amino acids. Germline CDR1 and CDR2: MDHEN and SYDVKM. This CDR3 is CASSLQREQYL. The CDR3, as DNA: TGTGCCAGCAGTTTACAGCGCGAGCAGTACCTC.

This clonotype was detected many times. J is TRBJ1-1 and V is TRBV7-9, with 8 bases aligning to TRBD1. Trimming cost V 5 bases and J 5 bases; bases outside gene matches: 10. Germline V CDR1 and CDR2: SEHNR, FQNEAQ (reference sequence). There are 15 residues in the CDR3. This chain's CDR3 is CASSAGTGRGTEAFF. The CDR3 bases are TGTGCCAGCAGCGCAGGGACAGGTAGGGGGACTGAAGCTTTCTTT.

This clonotype has ten or more counts. The V call is TRBV2, the J call TRBJ2-1; 12 bases are shared with TRBD2. The CDR3 has 19 amino acids. CDR1 and CDR2 from the germline V gene are SNHLY and FYNNEI. V dropped 6 bases and J dropped 3; count of bases not matched to a gene: 15. CDR3 in amino acids: CASSGEVSSGRVSYNEQFF. The CDR3 nucleotides read TGTGCCAGCAGCGGCGAGGTGTCTAGCGGGAGGGTAAGCTACAATGAGCAGTTCTTC.

This clonotype appeared many times. The rearrangement links TRBV4-3 to TRBJ2-7; 7 bases line up with TRBD2. CDR1 is LGHNA and CDR2 is YSLEER in the germline V gene. This CDR3 contains 13 residues. V trimming: 1 base; J trimming: 7 bases; junction bases outside the gene matches: 4. CDR3 coding DNA: TGCGCCAGCAGCCAAGGCCACGGGGGGGAGCAGTACTTC. Translation: CASSQGHGGEQYF.

Details on this clonotype: The CDR3 ends on some other residue instead of the conserved phenylalanine or tryptophan, so this is likely a read error. V is TRBV4-3 and J is TRBJ2-3, with a weak D call TRBD2 (6 bases). This CDR3 contains 17 residues. Germline CDR1 LGHNA, CDR2 YSLEER. Trimming pared 1 base from V and 2 bases from J, leaving 16 bases between. The CDR3 sequence is CASSQGVGRGNTDTQYL. CDR3 bases: TGCGCCAGCAGCCAAGGGGTCGGGCGGGGAAACACAGATACGCAGTATCTT.

This clonotype was picked up many times. This chain links TRBV7-2 with TRBJ2-1; 10 bases agree with TRBD1. The CDR3 runs 14 residues. The germline gives CDR1 SGHTA, CDR2 FQGNSA. The junction had 4 bases not matched to a gene; V was cut back by 3 bases and J by 8 bases. The chain's CDR3 is CASSLGQGRDEQFF. DNA for the CDR3: TGTGCCAGCAGCTTGGGACAGGGGAGGGATGAGCAGTTCTTC. Using reference TRBV7-2 and TRBJ2-1 for the parts outside the CDR3, the full variable domain is GAGVSQSPSNKVTEKGKDVELRCDPISGHTALYWYRQSLGQGLEFLIYFQGNSAPDKSGLPSDRFSAERTGGSVSTLTIQRTQQEDSAVYLCASSLGQGRDEQFFGPGTRLTVL.

This clonotype showed up many times. The V and J genes are TRBV7-9 and TRBJ1-6; TRBD1 is a possible D gene (5 bases). Deletions cut 6 bases from V and 10 bases from J, with 22 bases between. The CDR3 is made up of 16 amino acids. The germline V gene has CDR1 SEHNR and CDR2 FQNEAQ (reference sequence). The CDR3 loop is CASRRAGGRAPSPLHF. DNA for the CDR3: TGTGCCAGCAGGCGCGCCGGAGGCAGGGCGCCGTCACCCCTCCACTTT.

In this sample, this clonotype turned up many times. The rearrangement joins TRBV7-3 to TRBJ2-3, with D uncertain. Trimming removed 1 base at V and 3 bases at J, with 5 bases between. The CDR3 has 13 amino acids. The germline V gene has CDR1 SGHTA and CDR2 FQGTGA. Here the CDR3 DNA reads TGTGCCAGCAGCTTAAAGTTGACAGATACGCAGTATTTT. Its protein product is CASSLKLTDTQYF.

Ten or more counts support this clonotype. The junction departs from the called germline gene at one end, perhaps through a read error. The rearrangement uses TRBV12-5 and TRBJ2-7, with TRBD1 identical over 7 bases. Germline V gene sequence: CDR1 LGHNT, CDR2 FRNRAP. This CDR3 comprises 13 residues. The CDR3 DNA follows: TGTGCTAGTGGTTTAACCTCCGGGACAGAGCATTACTTC. As protein: CASGLTSGTEHYF.

This clonotype was seen only a few times. The gene calls are TRBV6-1 and TRBJ2-2; no clear D gene. The CDR3 runs 13 residues. Trimming removed 6 bases from V and 1 base from J, with 6 bases in between. Germline CDR1 is MNHNS and CDR2 is SASEGT. This CDR3 is CASRDENTGELFF. The CDR3 DNA sequence: TGTGCCAGCAGGGACGAGAACACCGGGGAGCTGTTTTTT.

This clonotype was seen ten or more times. J is TRBJ2-5 and V is TRBV12-3 or TRBV12-4; perhaps TRBD2 as D (5 bases). The V gene lost 6 bases and the J gene lost 0 bases, with 11 bases spanning the gap. The CDR3 totals 14 residues. CDR3 loop: CASSPGVYQETQYF. The CDR3 DNA sequence: TGTGCCAGCAGCCCCGGGGTGTACCAAGAGACCCAGTACTTC.

About this clonotype itself: A much bigger clone sits one base away, suggesting this may be a read error. V usage is TRBV5-5 and J usage is TRBJ2-7; tentatively, D is TRBD1 or TRBD2 (5 bases each). This CDR3 is 17 amino acids long. Germline CDR1 SGHKS, CDR2 YYEKEE (reference sequence). CDR3: CASSLQDLGVDSYGQYF. The CDR3 DNA is TGTGCCAGCAGCTTGCAGGATTTGGGGGTTGACTCCTACGGGCAGTACTTC.

This clonotype was counted ten times or more. This sequence joins TRBV6-6 and TRBJ1-4; D call uncertain. This CDR3 comprises 16 residues. CDR1 and CDR2 from the germline V gene are MNHNY and SVGAGI (reference sequence). The ends were cut back, 6 bases at V and 2 bases at J, with 16 bases in the middle. CDR3 nucleotide sequence: TGTGCCAGCAGGCCCCGCGGCGCTGGGACTAATGAAAAACTGTTTTTT. Amino acids: CASRPRGAGTNEKLFF.

This clonotype was found many times. The chain is built from TRBV20-1 and TRBJ2-1, with D unclear. The germline CDR1 and CDR2 sequences are DFQATT and SNEGSKA (reference sequence). The CDR3 has 14 residues. V was pared by 3 bases and J by 0 bases, with 9 bases between. In DNA, the CDR3 is TGCAGTGCTAGTGGGCAGAGCTCCTACAATGAGCAGTTCTTC. This encodes CSASGQSSYNEQFF.

This clonotype was counted only a few times. A read error is likely, as this CDR3 ends without the conserved phenylalanine or tryptophan. The chain carries TRBV5-3 and TRBJ1-1; D is unclear. TRBV5-3 is marked as an open reading frame, function uncertain. The ends were cut back, 8 bases at V and 2 bases at J, with 13 bases in the middle. This CDR3 region has 13 residues. CDR3 DNA: TGTGCCAGCAGCCCCGACGGCAACACTGAAGCTTTCTCT. As protein: CASSPDGNTEAFS.

This clonotype was counted at least ten times. The gene calls are TRBV5-4 and TRBJ2-3; 11 bases match TRBD2. The CDR3 spans 16 residues. Germline assignment: CDR1 SGHNT and CDR2 YYREEE (reference sequence). The V gene end was trimmed by 0 bases and the J gene end by 1 base; junction bases not matched to a gene: 1. The CDR3 protein is CASSLELAGGTDTQYF. CDR3 bases: TGTGCCAGCAGCTTGGAACTAGCGGGAGGCACAGATACGCAGTATTTT.

The rearrangement links TRBV12-3 or TRBV12-4 to TRBJ2-7; 7 nucleotides align to TRBD1. With V trimmed by 1 base and J by 0 bases, 3 bases remained unmatched. The CDR3 spans 15 residues. The DNA of the CDR3 is TGTGCCAGCAGTTTAGAGGGGGCGAGCTCCTACGAGCAGTACTTC. Translation gives CASSLEGASSYEQYF.

A remark on this clonotype: Sequence at one end of the junction differs from germline and may be a read error. The chain employs TRBV6-2 or TRBV6-3 and TRBJ2-2, with D perhaps being TRBD1 or TRBD2 (6 bases each). CDR1 is MNHEY, CDR2 SVGEGT, per germline. The CDR3 extends over 15 amino acids. The DNA of the CDR3 is TGTGCCAGCAGTTACGCGAACAGGGAGGCCGGGGAGCCGTTTTTT. Its translation is CASSYANREAGEPFF.

There are many counts of this clonotype. The chain has TRBV21-1 and TRBJ2-2; the table's TRBD1 call for D was not verified on the DNA. TRBV21-1 is reported as a pseudogene. This CDR3 comprises 15 residues. CDR3 nucleotides: TGTGCCCGGACCGAGGGACAGGAGGCCACCGGGGAGCTGTTTTTT. It is translated as CARTEGQEATGELFF.

This clonotype was seen many times. The chain combines TRBV29-1 with TRBJ2-2, with D perhaps matching TRBD2 (5 bases). V dropped 5 bases and J dropped 3 bases, with 7 bases sitting between them. Germline assignment: CDR1 SQVTM and CDR2 ANQGSEA. The CDR3 is 12 amino acids. The CDR3 DNA reads as TGCAGCGTTCGACTATACACCGGGGAGCTGTTTTTT. This encodes CSVRLYTGELFF.